Here is one T cell receptor beta chain with its context. This CDR3 comprises 14 residues. With V trimmed by 6 bases and J by 10 bases, 11 bases remained unmatched. Germline values: CDR1 MNHEY, CDR2 SVGAGI. PCR amplification relied on 60 Vbeta primers (plus 13 Jbeta primers). TCRdb's copy holds only in-frame clones and misses some; the assay was immunoSEQ multiplex PCR. The sample totals some 110,000 clones. The sample belongs to a study of cytomegalovirus exposure and HLA in healthy donors. Looking at the study overall: The study's early data release held about 80 million unique TCRs from HLA-typed donors.

This chain uses TRBV6-5 with TRBJ2-2; 7 nucleotides align to TRBD2. The sequence came from a man in his thirties or forties in good health and CMV-seronegative. Sequenced: PBMCs. CDR3 sequence (DNA): TGTGCCAGCAGAATTGGCGGGGGAAGGGAGGAGCTGTTTTTT. Amino acids: CASRIGGGREELFF.